This entry concerns a single T cell receptor beta chain. Germline V CDR1 and CDR2: SGHRS, YFSETQ. This CDR3 has 16 residues. After removal of 4 bases from V and 3 bases from J, the junction contained 8 bases not matched to a gene. The PCR used 60 Vbeta and 13 Jbeta primers. Clones were sequenced by immunoSEQ multiplex PCR, and TCRdb holds only the in-frame ones, with some missing. The sample lists some 120,000 clones; around 75% were seen once. The source of the sample is a study of cytomegalovirus exposure and HLA in healthy donors. The chain has TRBV5-1 and TRBJ2-2; 8 bases align to TRBD2. This sequence was found in a man aged 30 to 39 in good health and CMV-seronegative. Sequencing was carried out using PBMCs. DNA of the CDR3: TGCGCCAGCAGCCCGGACGCGGGGGGAGACACCGGGGAGCTGTTTTTT. It is translated as CASSPDAGGDTGELFF.